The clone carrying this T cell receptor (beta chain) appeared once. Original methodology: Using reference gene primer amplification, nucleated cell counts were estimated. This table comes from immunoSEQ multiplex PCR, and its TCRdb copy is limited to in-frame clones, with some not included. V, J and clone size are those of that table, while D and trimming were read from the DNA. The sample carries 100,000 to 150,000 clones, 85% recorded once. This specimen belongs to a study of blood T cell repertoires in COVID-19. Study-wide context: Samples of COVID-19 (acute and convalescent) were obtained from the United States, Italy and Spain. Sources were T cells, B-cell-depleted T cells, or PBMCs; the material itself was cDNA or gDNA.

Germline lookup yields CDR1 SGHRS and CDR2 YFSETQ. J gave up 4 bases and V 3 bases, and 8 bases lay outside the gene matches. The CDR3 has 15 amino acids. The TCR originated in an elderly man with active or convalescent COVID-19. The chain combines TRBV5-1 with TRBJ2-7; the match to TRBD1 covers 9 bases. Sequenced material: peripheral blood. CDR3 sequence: CASSSGPGQGYEQYF. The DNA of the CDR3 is TGCGCCAGCAGCTCAGGACCGGGACAGGGTTACGAGCAGTACTTC.